The next 28 T cell receptor delta chains were all read from a single sample in a study of delta chains in infants with herpesvirus infections. TCR cDNA was made from PBMC RNA with gamma- and delta-chain-specific primers. TCRdb applied CATT to the RT-PCR reads for clone calling. The repertoire has about 1,300 delta-chain clones, under 35% of them found once; the top ten carry around 9.5%. The specimen was peripheral blood, collected at time point 2 of longitudinal follow-up. Receptors were obtained from a human donor who was a Ugandan infant, either HIV-exposed or HIV-unexposed (not recorded which).

J is TRDJ1 and V is TRDV1, with D maybe TRDD3 (7 bases). Per the germline V gene, CDR1 is TSWWSYY and CDR2 is QGS. The CDR3 has 18 residues. Trimming shortened V by 3 bases and J by 2 bases, and 22 bases separated the two germline ends. In DNA form, the CDR3 reads TGTGCTCTTGGGGAGCCCTTCCCCCTACTGGGGCGGACCGATAAACTCATCTTT. It specifies CALGEPFPLLGRTDKLIF.

This clone is deemed large. In the same sample, other DNA sequences code for this CDR3. The chain joins TRDV2 to TRDJ3; the match to TRDD3 covers 7 bases. The CDR3 extends over 16 amino acids. V shed 3 bases, J shed 0 bases, and the junction held 1 base outside the gene matches. Germline V gives CDR1 GEAIGNYY, CDR2 EKD. CDR3 in DNA: TGTGCCTGTGACTGGGGGAGCTCCTGGGACACCCGACAGATGTTTTTC. Its protein is CACDWGSSWDTRQMFF.

This sequence joins TRDV1 and TRDJ1, with 7 bases matching TRDD3. The CDR3 spans 17 residues. J lost 0 bases, V lost 8 bases, and 15 bases had no gene match. Germline V gives CDR1 TSWWSYY, CDR2 QGS. CDR3 nucleotide sequence: TGTGCTCTTCATGAGGCTACTGGGGATCAGTACACCGATAAACTCATCTTT. Its protein product is CALHEATGDQYTDKLIF.

This clone is large (0.1 to 1%) in the sample. The chain is built from TRDV1 and TRDJ1; 13 nucleotides align to TRDD3. CDR3 length: 19 amino acids. Trimming at V came to 4 bases and at J to 4 bases, leaving 15 bases not matched to a gene. From germline, CDR1 is TSWWSYY and CDR2 QGS. The CDR3 coding sequence is TGTGCTCTTGGGGTCCCTTTCCCGTACTGGGGGATACGCGGCGATAAACTCATCTTT. It encodes CALGVPFPYWGIRGDKLIF.

The chain couples TRDV2 to TRDJ1, with 7 bases fitting TRDD3. V lost 2 bases, J lost 2 bases, and 10 bases stayed unmatched. This CDR3 comprises 16 residues. Germline values: CDR1 GEAIGNYY, CDR2 EKD. The CDR3 coding sequence is TGTGCCTGTGACATTACTGGGGAGCGAGGTACCGATAAACTCATCTTT. Protein sequence: CACDITGERGTDKLIF.

This clone rates as large. This chain connects TRDV1 to TRDJ1; D is perhaps TRDD2 (5 bases). The V end was cut by 1 base, the J end by 1 base, with 22 bases between. The germline V gene encodes CDR1 TSWWSYY and CDR2 QGS. The CDR3 length is 19 residues. The CDR3 loop is CALGEPVEFLAGFTDKLIF. In DNA form, the CDR3 reads TGTGCTCTTGGGGAACCCGTGGAATTCCTCGCGGGGTTCACCGATAAACTCATCTTT.

The chain uses TRDV1 and TRDJ1; TRDD3 matches 10 bases. The CDR3 totals 27 residues. J lost 5 bases, V lost 0 bases, and 39 bases had no gene match. Germline loops: CDR1 TSWWSYY, CDR2 QGS. The CDR3 DNA is TGTGCTCTTGGGGAACTAGTGGGTTGTCCGGTAGGCACCGGTACTGGGGGATTCCCGGCGATTTCTGATAAACTCATCTTT. Translated, it gives CALGELVGCPVGTGTGGFPAISDKLIF.

The chain combines TRDV1 with TRDJ1, with 12 positions matching TRDD3. The V segment lost 2 bases and the J segment 0 bases; nucleotides outside the gene matches: 22. The germline V gene encodes CDR1 TSWWSYY and CDR2 QGS. The CDR3 covers 23 residues. CDR3 sequence: CALGEGPPLRLLGDTLYTDKLIF. The CDR3 DNA reads TGTGCTCTTGGGGAAGGACCCCCCCTACGATTACTGGGGGATACTTTGTACACCGATAAACTCATCTTT.

The rearrangement joins TRDV1 to TRDJ1, with a possible D match to TRDD2 (6 bases). Trimming shortened V by 0 bases and J by 4 bases, and 21 bases separated the two germline ends. CDR1 TSWWSYY and CDR2 QGS come from the germline V gene. CDR3 length: 18 residues. The CDR3 here is CALGELNSYPSSDDKLIF. Written as DNA, the CDR3 is TGTGCTCTTGGGGAACTCAACTCCTACCCGTCGTCAGACGATAAACTCATCTTT.

This CDR3 is CALGPYLLPTGLSGSPDKLIF. CDR3 DNA: TGTGCTCTTGGGCCTTACCTTCTTCCTACCGGACTGTCGGGGAGTCCAGATAAACTCATCTTT. This chain links TRDV1 with TRDJ1; TRDD2 agrees at 8 bases. The V segment lost 5 bases and the J segment 5 bases; nucleotides outside the gene matches: 28. CDR3 length: 21 residues. In germline, CDR1 is TSWWSYY, CDR2 QGS.

This clone was counted between two and nine times. This chain uses TRDV1 with TRDJ1; 7 bases agree with TRDD3. Germline CDR1 and CDR2: TSWWSYY and QGS. CDR3 length: 19 residues. The junction had 13 bases not matched to a gene; V was cut back by 0 bases and J by 0 bases. CDR3 DNA: TGTGCTCTTGGGGAACTACGTAGGGTTCCTGGGGGGTACACCGATAAACTCATCTTT. Translated: CALGELRRVPGGYTDKLIF.

This clone has a handful of counts. This same CDR3 is encoded by further DNA sequences in the sample. The genes are TRDV1 and TRDJ1; D is unresolved. The CDR3 loop spans 18 amino acids. Germline assignment: CDR1 TSWWSYY and CDR2 QGS. The germline V and J ends were trimmed by 4 bases and 0 bases, with 21 bases remaining between them. The CDR3, as DNA: TGTGCTCTTGGGGCTCATGCCCTGCTACCATCTTACACCGATAAACTCATCTTT. This encodes CALGAHALLPSYTDKLIF.

This clone was picked up a small number of times. The chain is built from TRDV1 and TRDJ1; 10 bases are a match to TRDD3. Germline values: CDR1 TSWWSYY, CDR2 QGS. V shed 0 bases and J 0 bases; nucleotides not matched to a gene: 22. CDR3 size: 23 residues. The CDR3 DNA follows: TGTGCTCTTGGGGAACTCCCCGCCTTCCTAGATTACTGGGGGATGACGTACACCGATAAACTCATCTTT. This translates into CALGELPAFLDYWGMTYTDKLIF.

This clone showed up just a few times. The rearrangement uses TRDV1 and TRDJ1; 9 nucleotides agree with TRDD3. Germline V gene data show CDR1 as TSWWSYY and CDR2 as QGS. The CDR3 is made up of 20 amino acids. J lost 1 base, V lost 4 bases, and 19 bases had no gene match. CDR3 sequence reads: CALGAIEGLRGDTPTDKLIF. For the CDR3, the DNA is TGTGCTCTTGGGGCTATTGAAGGGCTTAGGGGGGATACCCCCACCGATAAACTCATCTTT.

In this sample, this clone turned up a few times. The chain couples TRDV1 to TRDJ1, with TRDD2 matching 8 bases. The CDR3 length is 24 residues. Germline assignment: CDR1 TSWWSYY and CDR2 QGS. J was trimmed by 2 bases and V by 0 bases; bases with no gene match: 29. CDR3 sequence: CALGELPLRPSFLYWLSGTDKLIF. CDR3 nucleotide sequence: TGTGCTCTTGGGGAACTCCCCCTCCGGCCTTCCTTCCTATACTGGTTGTCTGGTACCGATAAACTCATCTTT.

This clone was picked up a small number of times. V gene TRDV1 combines with J gene TRDJ1; 8 bases line up with TRDD3. J lost 0 bases, V lost 0 bases, and 12 bases had no gene match. The CDR3 is 19 residues long. Per germline, CDR1 TSWWSYY and CDR2 QGS. The CDR3 region has the DNA TGTGCTCTTGGGGAACTAGGCTGGGGGACGGGGGCGTACACCGATAAACTCATCTTT. Its protein product is CALGELGWGTGAYTDKLIF.

This clone was observed a few times. The V gene is TRDV2, the J gene TRDJ1; possibly TRDD2 for D (7 bases). The V and J ends lost 4 bases and 4 bases respectively, with 24 bases between them. Germline assignment: CDR1 GEAIGNYY and CDR2 EKD. This CDR3 is 17 amino acids long. The CDR3 DNA sequence: TGTGCCTGTGAATTCCTACGGAGGATACAGGGCCACGATAAACTCATCTTT. Translated, it gives CACEFLRRIQGHDKLIF.

The rearrangement uses TRAV29/DV5 and TRDJ1; D is perhaps TRDD2 (5 bases). This CDR3 region has 18 residues. Germline loops: CDR1 NSMFDY, CDR2 ISSIKDK. Trimming took off 6 bases at V and 0 bases at J, with 27 bases between the two ends. The CDR3 sequence is CAETLPSGGSQYTDKLIF. The DNA for the CDR3 is TGTGCAGAAACACTTCCCTCCGGAGGATCCCAGTACACCGATAAACTCATCTTT.

This clone was observed a handful of times. Written as DNA, the CDR3 is TGTGCTCTTGGGGAACTTACGGGGCCTTCCCTGTACTGGGGGATAGGGTACACCGATAAACTCATCTTT. It is translated as CALGELTGPSLYWGIGYTDKLIF. J is TRDJ1 and V is TRDV1, with 11 bases identical to TRDD3. Trimming at V came to 0 bases and at J to 0 bases, leaving 21 bases not matched to a gene. Germline-derived CDR1 and CDR2 are TSWWSYY and QGS. The CDR3 runs 23 residues.

V is TRDV3 and J is TRDJ1, with 7 bases lining up with TRDD3. CDR3 size: 12 residues. The V and J ends lost 4 bases and 5 bases, in that order; junction bases with no gene match: 7. Germline V lookup: CDR1 TVYSNPD, CDR2 GDNSRS (reference sequence). The CDR3 DNA reads as TGTGCCTCCCCCTTTGGGGGAGATAAACTCATCTTT. Protein: CASPFGGDKLIF. Full variable domain (outside the CDR3, taken from reference TRDV3 and TRDJ1): CDKVTQSSPDQTVASGSEVVLLCTYDTVYSNPDLFWYRIRPDYSFQFVFYGDNSRSEGADFTQGRFSVKHILTQKAFHLVISPVRTEDSATYYCASPFGGDKLIFGKGTRVTVEP.

A few counts support this clone. The rearrangement uses TRDV1 and TRDJ1; the match to TRDD3 covers 7 bases. The CDR3 contains 21 residues. J gave up 0 bases and V 2 bases, and 21 bases lay outside the gene matches. Germline-derived CDR1 and CDR2 are TSWWSYY and QGS. The CDR3 DNA follows: TGTGCTCTTGGGGAAAATTCGGACCTACACTGGGGATGGCGGTACACCGATAAACTCATCTTT. Translated, it gives CALGENSDLHWGWRYTDKLIF.

CDR3 region: CALGEGFLEDYWGIKGPAQLFF. CDR3 coding DNA: TGTGCTCTTGGGGAAGGCTTCCTAGAAGATTACTGGGGGATAAAAGGGCCAGCACAACTCTTCTTT. V gene TRDV1 combines with J gene TRDJ2; 11 nucleotides match TRDD3. Germline CDR1 TSWWSYY, CDR2 QGS. The CDR3 has 22 residues. The ends lost 2 bases at V and 6 bases at J; junction bases unmatched: 23.

V and J are TRDV2 and TRDJ3, with 11 bases fitting TRDD3. The CDR3 spans 18 residues. Trimming cost V 0 bases and J 2 bases; bases outside gene matches: 2. The V gene's germline CDR1 is GEAIGNYY and CDR2 EKD. CDR3 in DNA: TGTGCCTGTGACACCGTACTGGGGGATACCTGGGACACCCGACAGATGTTTTTC. Encoded protein: CACDTVLGDTWDTRQMFF.

V is TRDV1 and J is TRDJ1; 13 nucleotides agree with TRDD3. CDR1 TSWWSYY and CDR2 QGS come from the germline V gene. The V segment lost 5 bases and the J segment 0 bases; nucleotides outside the gene matches: 18. The CDR3 loop spans 21 amino acids. The CDR3 bases are TGTGCTCTTGGGTGGCCTTCCACCTACTGGGGGATACGAAGGTACACCGATAAACTCATCTTT. Protein sequence: CALGWPSTYWGIRRYTDKLIF.

This rearrangement joins TRAV38-2/DV8 to TRDJ1, with 7 bases matching TRDD3. V trimming: 1 base; J trimming: 3 bases; junction bases outside the gene matches: 9. The CDR3 spans 16 residues. Germline V gene data show CDR1 as TSESDYY and CDR2 as QEAYKQQN. The CDR3 sequence: CAYRSPVWGSADKLIF. The CDR3 bases are TGTGCTTATAGGAGCCCGGTGTGGGGGAGTGCCGATAAACTCATCTTT.

This chain uses TRDV3 with TRDJ2; 10 bases match TRDD3. This CDR3 comprises 15 residues. The trim removed 3 bases at V and 5 bases at J, leaving 9 bases unmatched. Germline-derived CDR1 and CDR2 are TVYSNPD and GDNSRS (reference sequence). In DNA, the CDR3 is TGTGCCTTCCGGGGGATACGCTTTGCAACAGCACAACTCTTCTTT. Translated: CAFRGIRFATAQLFF.

This clone was recorded a few times. V gene TRDV1 combines with J gene TRDJ1, with 12 bases fitting TRDD3. The CDR3 sequence is 16 residues long. The ends lost 5 bases at V and 2 bases at J; junction bases unmatched: 6. The germline V gene has CDR1 TSWWSYY and CDR2 QGS. The CDR3 loop is CALGPLGDTQTDKLIF. The CDR3 bases are TGTGCTCTTGGGCCTCTGGGGGATACGCAGACCGATAAACTCATCTTT.

V is TRDV1 and J is TRDJ1, with D maybe TRDD3 (5 bases). Germline CDR1 and CDR2: TSWWSYY and QGS. V was clipped by 4 bases and J by 3 bases, with 51 bases between them. This CDR3 is built from 27 residues. DNA of the CDR3: TGTGCTCTTGGGGCCCGGAATTTGGCCCCTTATTGTACTCATTCCGGGGAGAACTCAATACTCGCCGATAAACTCATCTTT. It is translated as CALGARNLAPYCTHSGENSILADKLIF.